This TCR beta chain originates from a study of blood T cell repertoires in COVID-19. TCRdb's copy holds only in-frame clones and misses some; the assay was immunoSEQ multiplex PCR. The table has fewer than 200,000 clones, about 89% seen once. Trimming took 7 bases from V and 8 from J; bases not matched to a gene: 17. Per the germline V gene, CDR1 is SQVTM and CDR2 is ANQGSEA. The CDR3 has 15 amino acids. The sequence was collected from a man aged 18-30 years who had recovered from COVID-19. Sequencing was carried out using peripheral blood. The genes are TRBV29-1 and TRBJ1-2; 9 nucleotides line up with TRBD1. CDR3 nucleotide sequence: TGCAGCGCCCCTTCCACAGGGGGCCTCTATGCCGGCTACACCTTC. Translating it yields CSAPSTGGLYAGYTF.